The clone carrying this T cell receptor beta chain has more than one count but fewer than ten. Its antigen is still unknown. The authors isolated CD4+ T cells after less than eleven days of culture. The person was diagnosed with PCR-confirmed SARS-CoV-2 infection between March and December 2020. Each person got two doses of an mRNA SARS-CoV-2 vaccine, BNT162b2 or mRNA-1273. This sample is drawn from a study of vaccination effects on CD4 cells after COVID-19. Study in general: Three patients who were convalescent were sampled early, at day +14, and again late after vaccination. Wells each received under 2.5 million PBMC, cultured with approximately 9 IU/ml IL-2 and 9.5 to 10 ug/ml peptides.

Sequenced by immunoSEQ multiplex PCR; TCRdb stores in-frame clones only, minus some. The top ten clones hold under 7% of a sample with some 50,000 clones, about 74% of them seen once. V lost 0 bases, J lost 5 bases, and 14 bases lay in between. This CDR3 spans 15 amino acids. From germline, CDR1 is SGHRS and CDR2 YFSETQ. Points from the study as a whole: Clonal contraction was marked in infection- and vaccine-induced clones late after vaccination.

The clonotype was recovered from a human donor who had a prior SARS-CoV-2 infection. Sequencing was performed on CD4+ T cells from PBMCs cultured without peptide, taken after COVID-19 vaccination. This chain connects TRBV5-1 to TRBJ2-5; D perhaps matches TRBD2 (6 bases). CDR3: CASSLAFHRGETQYF. CDR3 nucleotide sequence: TGCGCCAGCAGCTTGGCGTTTCATCGGGGGGAGACCCAGTACTTC. Using reference TRBV5-1 and TRBJ2-5 for the parts outside the CDR3, the full variable domain is KAGVTQTPRYLIKTRGQQVTLSCSPISGHRSVSWYQQTPGQGLQFLFEYFSETQRNKGNFPGRFSGRQFSNSRSEMNVSTLELGDSALYLCASSLAFHRGETQYFGPGTRLLVL.